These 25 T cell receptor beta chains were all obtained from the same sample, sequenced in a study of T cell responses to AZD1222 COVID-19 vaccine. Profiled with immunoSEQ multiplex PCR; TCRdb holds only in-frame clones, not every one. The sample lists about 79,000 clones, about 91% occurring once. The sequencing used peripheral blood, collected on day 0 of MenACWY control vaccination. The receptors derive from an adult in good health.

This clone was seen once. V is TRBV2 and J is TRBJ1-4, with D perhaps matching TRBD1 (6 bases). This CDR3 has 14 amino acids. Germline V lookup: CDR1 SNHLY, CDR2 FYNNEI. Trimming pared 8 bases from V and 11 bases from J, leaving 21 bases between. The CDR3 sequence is CASDKDSPTSKLFF. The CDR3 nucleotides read TGTGCCAGCGATAAGGACAGCCCAACTTCGAAACTGTTTTTT.

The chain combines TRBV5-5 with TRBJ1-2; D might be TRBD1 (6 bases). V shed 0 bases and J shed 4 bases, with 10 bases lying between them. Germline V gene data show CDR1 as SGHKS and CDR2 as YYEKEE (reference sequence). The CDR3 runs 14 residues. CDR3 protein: CASSLAGGPYGYTF. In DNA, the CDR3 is TGTGCCAGCAGCTTGGCCGGGGGCCCCTATGGCTACACCTTC.

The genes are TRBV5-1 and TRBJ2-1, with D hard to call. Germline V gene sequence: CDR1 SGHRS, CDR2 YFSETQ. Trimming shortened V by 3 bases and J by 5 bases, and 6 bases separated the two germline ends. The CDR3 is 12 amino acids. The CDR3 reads CASSWSDNEQFF. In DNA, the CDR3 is TGCGCCAGCAGCTGGTCGGACAATGAGCAGTTCTTC.

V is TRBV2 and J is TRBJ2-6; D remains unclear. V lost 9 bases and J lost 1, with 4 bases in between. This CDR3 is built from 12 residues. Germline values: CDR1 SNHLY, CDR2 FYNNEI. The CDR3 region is CARSSGANVLTF. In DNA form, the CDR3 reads TGTGCCAGGAGTTCTGGGGCCAACGTCCTGACTTTC.

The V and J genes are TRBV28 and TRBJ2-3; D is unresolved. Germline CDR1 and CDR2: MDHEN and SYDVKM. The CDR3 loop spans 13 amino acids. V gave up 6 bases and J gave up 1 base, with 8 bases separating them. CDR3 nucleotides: TGTGCCAGCAGCCCTGACGGCACAGATACGCAGTATTTT. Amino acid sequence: CASSPDGTDTQYF.

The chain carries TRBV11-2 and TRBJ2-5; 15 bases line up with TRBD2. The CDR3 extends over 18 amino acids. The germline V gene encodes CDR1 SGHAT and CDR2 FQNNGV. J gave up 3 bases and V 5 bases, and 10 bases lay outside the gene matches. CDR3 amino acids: CASSIWTSGRAVEETQYF. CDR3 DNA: TGTGCCAGCAGCATCTGGACTAGCGGGAGGGCAGTTGAAGAGACCCAGTACTTC. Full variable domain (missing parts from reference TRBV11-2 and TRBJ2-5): EAGVAQSPRYKIIEKRQSVAFWCNPISGHATLYWYQQILGQGPKLLIQFQNNGVVDDSQLPKDRFSAERLKGVDSTLKIQPAKLEDSAVYLCASSIWTSGRAVEETQYFGPGTRLLVL.

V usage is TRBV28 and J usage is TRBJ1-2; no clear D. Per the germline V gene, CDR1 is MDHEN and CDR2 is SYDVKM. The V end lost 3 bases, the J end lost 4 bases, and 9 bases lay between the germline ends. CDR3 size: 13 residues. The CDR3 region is CASSFGIPYGYTF. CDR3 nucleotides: TGTGCCAGCAGTTTCGGGATCCCCTATGGCTACACCTTC.

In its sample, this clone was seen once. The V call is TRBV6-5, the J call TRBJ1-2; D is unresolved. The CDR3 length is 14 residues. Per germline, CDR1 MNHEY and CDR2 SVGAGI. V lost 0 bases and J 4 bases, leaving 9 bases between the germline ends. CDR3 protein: CASSYSRLGYGYTF. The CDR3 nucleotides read TGTGCCAGCAGTTACTCGCGCCTCGGCTATGGCTACACCTTC.

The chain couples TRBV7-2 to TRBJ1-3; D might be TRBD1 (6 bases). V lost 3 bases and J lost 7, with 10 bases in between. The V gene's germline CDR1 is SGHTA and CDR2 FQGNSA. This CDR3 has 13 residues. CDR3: CASSFPGVNTIYF. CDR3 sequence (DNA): TGTGCCAGCAGCTTCCCAGGGGTGAACACCATATATTTT.

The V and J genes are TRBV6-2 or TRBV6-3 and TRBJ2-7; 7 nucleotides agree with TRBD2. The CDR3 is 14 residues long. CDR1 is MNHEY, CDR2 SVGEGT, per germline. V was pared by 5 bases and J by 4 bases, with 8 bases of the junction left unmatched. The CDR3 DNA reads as TGTGCCAGCAGTGCCCGACTAGCCTCTTACGAGCAGTACTTC. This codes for CASSARLASYEQYF.

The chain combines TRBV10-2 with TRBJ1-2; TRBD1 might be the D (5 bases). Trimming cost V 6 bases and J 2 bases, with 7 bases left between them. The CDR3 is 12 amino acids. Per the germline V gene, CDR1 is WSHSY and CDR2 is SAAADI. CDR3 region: CASSSGNYGYTF. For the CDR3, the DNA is TGCGCCAGCAGCTCAGGGAACTATGGCTACACCTTC.

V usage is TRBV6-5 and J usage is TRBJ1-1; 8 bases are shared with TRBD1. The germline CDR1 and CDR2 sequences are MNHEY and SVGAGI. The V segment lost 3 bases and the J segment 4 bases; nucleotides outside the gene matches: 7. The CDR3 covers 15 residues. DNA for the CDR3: TGTGCCAGCAGTTATGGCAGGGGGCATGGCACTGAAGCTTTCTTT. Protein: CASSYGRGHGTEAFF.

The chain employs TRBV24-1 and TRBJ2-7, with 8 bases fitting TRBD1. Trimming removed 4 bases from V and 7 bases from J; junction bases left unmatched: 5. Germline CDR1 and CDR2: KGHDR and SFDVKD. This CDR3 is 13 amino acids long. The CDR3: CATSDPTGDEQYF. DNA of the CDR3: TGTGCCACCAGTGACCCGACAGGGGATGAGCAGTACTTC.

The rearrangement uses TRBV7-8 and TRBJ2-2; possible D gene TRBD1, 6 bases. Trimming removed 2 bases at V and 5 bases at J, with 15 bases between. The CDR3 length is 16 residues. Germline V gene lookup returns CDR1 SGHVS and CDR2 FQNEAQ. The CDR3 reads CASSLRIYRETGELFF. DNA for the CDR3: TGTGCCAGCAGCTTAAGAATTTACAGGGAAACCGGGGAGCTGTTTTTT.

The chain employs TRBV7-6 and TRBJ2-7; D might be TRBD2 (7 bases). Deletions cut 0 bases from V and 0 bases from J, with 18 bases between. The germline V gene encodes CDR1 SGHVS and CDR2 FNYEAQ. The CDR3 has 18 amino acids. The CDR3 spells CASSLAEGGAAYSYEQYF. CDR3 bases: TGTGCCAGCAGCTTAGCGGAGGGGGGGGCGGCCTACTCCTACGAGCAGTACTTC.

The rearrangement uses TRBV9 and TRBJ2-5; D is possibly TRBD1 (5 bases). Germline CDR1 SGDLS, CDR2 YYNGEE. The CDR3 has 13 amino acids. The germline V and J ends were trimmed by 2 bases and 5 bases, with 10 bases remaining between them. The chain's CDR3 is CASSVSRGETQYF. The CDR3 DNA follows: TGTGCCAGCAGCGTTTCTAGGGGCGAGACCCAGTACTTC.

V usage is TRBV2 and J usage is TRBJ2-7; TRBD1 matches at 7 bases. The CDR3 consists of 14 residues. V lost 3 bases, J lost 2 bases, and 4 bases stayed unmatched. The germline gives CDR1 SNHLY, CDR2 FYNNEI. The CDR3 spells CASSERTGPYEQYF. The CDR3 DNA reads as TGTGCCAGCAGTGAGCGGACAGGACCCTACGAGCAGTACTTC.

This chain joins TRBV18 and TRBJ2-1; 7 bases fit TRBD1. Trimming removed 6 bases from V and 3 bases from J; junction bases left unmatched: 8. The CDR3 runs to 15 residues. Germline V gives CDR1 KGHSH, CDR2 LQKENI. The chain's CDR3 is CASSRPGTDYNEQFF. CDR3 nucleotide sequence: TGTGCCAGCTCCCGACCCGGGACAGACTACAATGAGCAGTTCTTC. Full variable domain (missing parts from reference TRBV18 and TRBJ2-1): NAGVMQNPRHLVRRRGQEARLRCSPMKGHSHVYWYRQLPEEGLKFMVYLQKENIIDESGMPKERFSAEFPKEGPSILRIQQVVRGDSAAYFCASSRPGTDYNEQFFGPGTRLTVL.

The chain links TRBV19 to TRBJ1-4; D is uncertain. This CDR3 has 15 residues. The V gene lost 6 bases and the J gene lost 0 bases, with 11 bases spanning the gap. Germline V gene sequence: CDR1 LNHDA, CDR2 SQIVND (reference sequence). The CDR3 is CASSQRTATNEKLFF. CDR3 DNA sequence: TGTGCCAGTAGCCAAAGGACGGCAACTAATGAAAAACTGTTTTTT.

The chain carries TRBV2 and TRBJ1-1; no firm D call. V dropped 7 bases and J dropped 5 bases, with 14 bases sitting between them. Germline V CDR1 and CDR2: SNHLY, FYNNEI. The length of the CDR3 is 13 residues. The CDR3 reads CASKGVIGTEAFF. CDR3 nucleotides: TGTGCCAGCAAGGGCGTAATAGGGACTGAAGCTTTCTTT.

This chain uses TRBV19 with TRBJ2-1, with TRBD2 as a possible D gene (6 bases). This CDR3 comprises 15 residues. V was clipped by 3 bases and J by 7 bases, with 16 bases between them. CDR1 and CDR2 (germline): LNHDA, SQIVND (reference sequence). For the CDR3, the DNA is TGTGCCAGTAGTATTACGGGAGCCCGGGAGAATGAGCAGTTCTTC. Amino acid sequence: CASSITGARENEQFF.

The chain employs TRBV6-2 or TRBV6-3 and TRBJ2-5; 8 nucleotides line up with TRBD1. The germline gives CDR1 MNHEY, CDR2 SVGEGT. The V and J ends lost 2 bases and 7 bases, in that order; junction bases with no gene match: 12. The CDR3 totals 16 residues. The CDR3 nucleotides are TGTGCCAGCAGTTACCCGAGAGGACAGGGAGTCGGGACCCAGTACTTC. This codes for CASSYPRGQGVGTQYF.

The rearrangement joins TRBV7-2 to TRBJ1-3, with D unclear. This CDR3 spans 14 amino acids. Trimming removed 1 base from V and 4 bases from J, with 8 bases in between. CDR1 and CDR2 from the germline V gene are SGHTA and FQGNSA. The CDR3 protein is CASSLGGNGNTIYF. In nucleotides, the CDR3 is TGTGCCAGCAGCTTAGGAGGGAACGGAAACACCATATATTTT.

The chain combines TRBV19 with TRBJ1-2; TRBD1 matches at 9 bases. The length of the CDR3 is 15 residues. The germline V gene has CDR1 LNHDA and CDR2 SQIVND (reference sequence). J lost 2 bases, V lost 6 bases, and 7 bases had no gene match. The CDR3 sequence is CASRPPGQGNYGYTF. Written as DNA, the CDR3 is TGTGCCAGTAGACCCCCGGGACAGGGCAACTATGGCTACACCTTC.

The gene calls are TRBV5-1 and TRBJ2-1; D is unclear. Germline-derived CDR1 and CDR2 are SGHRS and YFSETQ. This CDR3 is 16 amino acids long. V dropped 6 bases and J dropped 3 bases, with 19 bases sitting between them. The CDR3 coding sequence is TGCGCCAGCAATACCGGAGCAAGTGTCGGCTACAATGAGCAGTTCTTC. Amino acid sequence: CASNTGASVGYNEQFF.